This T cell receptor beta chain was obtained from a study of blood T cell repertoires in COVID-19. Study details: The United States, Italy and Spain provided the acute and convalescent COVID-19 samples. PBMCs, B-cell-depleted T cells, or T cells provided the cDNA or gDNA that made up the material.

The assay was immunoSEQ multiplex PCR, and TCRdb's table has in-frame clones only and misses some. The sample shows about 350,000 clones, about 91% of them seen only once. This clonotype originated in a man in his thirties or forties with COVID-19, enrolled during active disease. The specimen sequenced was peripheral blood.

The CDR3 DNA follows: TGTGCCAGCAGCCTGGGACTAGCGGGGGACGCAGATACGCAGTATTTT. It specifies CASSLGLAGDADTQYF. The chain joins TRBV7-9 to TRBJ2-3; 14 bases align to TRBD2. Per germline, CDR1 SEHNR and CDR2 FQNEAQ (reference sequence). V trimming: 5 bases; J trimming: 4 bases; junction bases outside the gene matches: 5. The CDR3 has 16 residues.